These 31 T cell receptor beta chains share one sample of origin, sequenced in a study of blood T cell repertoires in COVID-19. TCRdb's table, derived via immunoSEQ multiplex PCR, lists solely in-frame clones and lacks some. The top ten clones hold about 2.1% of a sample with about 180,000 clones, nearly 90% of them seen once. Sequenced material: PBMCs or T cells enriched from blood (not recorded which). These receptors came from a woman in her thirties or forties with acute COVID-19.

V gene TRBV27 combines with J gene TRBJ1-4, with a tentative D call TRBD1 (5 bases). The V gene lost 6 bases and the J gene lost 8 bases, with 19 bases spanning the gap. CDR3 length equals 15 residues. The V gene's germline CDR1 is MNHEY and CDR2 SMNVEV (reference sequence). CDR3 in DNA: TGTGCCAGCAGCCCATACGGAACTGGGGCCGAAAAACTGTTTTTT. Protein: CASSPYGTGAEKLFF.

This sequence joins TRBV28 and TRBJ1-2; a weak D match, TRBD1 (6 bases). This CDR3 spans 14 amino acids. V gave up 3 bases and J gave up 4 bases, with 12 bases separating them. CDR1 is MDHEN, CDR2 SYDVKM, per germline. Here the CDR3 DNA reads TGTGCCAGCAGTTTCCCCGGGACACTCTATGGCTACACCTTC. Its translation: CASSFPGTLYGYTF.

V is TRBV19 and J is TRBJ2-5, with 12 bases aligning to TRBD2. CDR3 length: 15 amino acids. The germline gives CDR1 LNHDA, CDR2 SQIVND (reference sequence). The V and J ends lost 2 bases and 6 bases, in that order; junction bases with no gene match: 4. CDR3 amino acids: CASSILAGGSKTQYF. The CDR3 nucleotides read TGTGCCAGTAGTATACTAGCGGGGGGGTCGAAGACCCAGTACTTC.

The chain is built from TRBV7-3 and TRBJ2-3; D is ambiguous. Germline V gene data show CDR1 as SGHTA and CDR2 as FQGTGA. The CDR3 contains 14 residues. Trimming removed 3 bases from V and 5 bases from J, with 12 bases in between. The CDR3 DNA reads TGTGCCAGCAGCTTGTCCCCGTCGGTAGATACGCAGTATTTT. Translation: CASSLSPSVDTQYF.

The chain uses TRBV6-5 and TRBJ1-2, with a weak D call TRBD1 (5 bases). The length of the CDR3 is 15 residues. The germline gives CDR1 MNHEY, CDR2 SVGAGI. V was cut by 7 bases and J by 6 bases, with 21 bases left in between. The CDR3 sequence is CASKRGGSGTDGYTF. CDR3 sequence (DNA): TGTGCCAGCAAAAGGGGAGGGAGTGGGACCGATGGCTACACCTTC.

The rearrangement uses TRBV25-1 and TRBJ1-6; D unresolved. This CDR3 has 12 residues. CDR1 and CDR2 from the germline V gene are MGHDK and SYGVNS. V lost 2 bases and J lost 13, with 9 bases in between. The CDR3 DNA follows: TGTGCCAGCAGTGAAGGCAAAAAGCCCCTCCACTTT. It is translated as CASSEGKKPLHF.

V and J are TRBV4-3 and TRBJ2-4; 11 bases are shared with TRBD2. The CDR3 is 20 residues long. V lost 0 bases to trimming and J lost 3 bases; unmatched junction nucleotides: 13. From germline, CDR1 is LGHNA and CDR2 YSLEER. This CDR3 reads CASSQDGPGLAGHHKNIQYF. For the CDR3, the DNA is TGCGCCAGCAGCCAAGATGGGCCCGGACTAGCGGGCCATCACAAAAACATTCAGTACTTC.

This clone was picked up one time. The genes are TRBV4-1 and TRBJ2-7; 7 positions agree with TRBD2. Trimming removed 2 bases from V and 5 bases from J; junction bases left unmatched: 6. The CDR3 is 14 residues long. Germline V CDR1 and CDR2: MGHRA, YSYEKL. The CDR3 region has the DNA TGCGCCAGCAGCCAACGGACTAGTGCTGACGAGCAGTACTTC. It specifies CASSQRTSADEQYF.

The chain is built from TRBV3-1 (or the pseudogene TRBV3-2) and TRBJ1-1; 8 bases line up with TRBD1. The CDR3 totals 14 residues. Germline-derived CDR1 and CDR2 are LGHDT and YNNKEL (reference sequence). With V trimmed by 4 bases and J by 2 bases, 3 bases remained unmatched. CDR3 nucleotide sequence: TGTGCCAGCAGCCTTGGGACAGGTAACACTGAAGCTTTCTTT. It yields the protein CASSLGTGNTEAFF.

The chain is built from TRBV7-2 and TRBJ2-3, with TRBD2 matching over 8 bases. This CDR3 spans 15 amino acids. Germline-derived CDR1 and CDR2 are SGHTA and FQGNSA. Trimming took 2 bases from V and 5 from J; bases not matched to a gene: 6. The CDR3 here is CASSLSGGRIDTQYF. In DNA form, the CDR3 reads TGTGCCAGCAGCTTATCTGGCGGGAGGATAGATACGCAGTATTTT.

This chain connects TRBV2 to TRBJ2-7; 9 nucleotides line up with TRBD1. Germline loops: CDR1 SNHLY, CDR2 FYNNEI. The trim removed 6 bases at V and 3 bases at J, leaving 6 bases unmatched. This CDR3 comprises 14 residues. CDR3 nucleotides: TGTGCCAGCAGCTACGACAGGGGGAACTACGAGCAGTACTTC. It yields the protein CASSYDRGNYEQYF.

The V call is TRBV9, the J call TRBJ1-4, with a tentative D call TRBD1 (5 bases). V was cut by 0 bases and J by 7 bases, with 10 bases left in between. The germline V gene has CDR1 SGDLS and CDR2 YYNGEE. There are 14 residues in the CDR3. CDR3 bases: TGTGCCAGCAGCGTAGGAGACAGTAGTGAAAAACTGTTTTTT. Its translation is CASSVGDSSEKLFF.

As DNA, the CDR3 is TGTGCCAGCAGTCCAGGGTGGGCAGATACGCAGTATTTT. Amino acid sequence: CASSPGWADTQYF. This sequence joins TRBV12-3 or TRBV12-4 and TRBJ2-3, with D tentatively TRBD1 (5 bases). Deletions cut 5 bases from V and 4 bases from J, with 10 bases between. The CDR3 length is 13 residues.

The chain links TRBV28 to TRBJ1-6; 9 nucleotides agree with TRBD1. J lost 7 bases, V lost 9 bases, and 10 bases had no gene match. This CDR3 has 15 residues. CDR1 is MDHEN and CDR2 is SYDVKM in the germline V gene. In DNA form, the CDR3 reads TGTGCCAGTAGAGAACAGGGGGCGCACAATTCACCCCTCCACTTT. Protein: CASREQGAHNSPLHF.

V gene TRBV4-3 combines with J gene TRBJ2-1; TRBD2 matches at 14 bases. V shed 4 bases and J 9 bases; nucleotides not matched to a gene: 5. From germline, CDR1 is LGHNA and CDR2 YSLEER. The CDR3 extends over 15 amino acids. DNA of the CDR3: TGCGCCAGCAGCCCGGGACTAGCGGGAGTATTTGAGCAGTTCTTC. Its protein product is CASSPGLAGVFEQFF.

The CDR3 coding sequence is TGTGCCAGCAGCTTAGGGCAGGGGAAAGTTGGCTACACCTTC. Translated: CASSLGQGKVGYTF. The chain employs TRBV7-9 and TRBJ1-2; a possible D gene is TRBD1 (6 bases). This CDR3 is 14 amino acids long. Germline V gives CDR1 SEHNR, CDR2 FQNEAQ (reference sequence). V lost 1 base and J 7 bases, leaving 13 bases between the germline ends.

The rearrangement uses TRBV5-4 and TRBJ1-4, with D possibly being TRBD1 (5 bases). The CDR3 runs 16 residues. Germline-derived CDR1 and CDR2 are SGHNT and YYREEE (reference sequence). The germline V and J ends were trimmed by 5 bases and 5 bases, with 19 bases remaining between them. CDR3 nucleotide sequence: TGTGCCAGCAGTCCTGTCGGCGGGGGGGGAAATGAAAAACTGTTTTTT. Its translation is CASSPVGGGGNEKLFF.

This sequence joins TRBV6-2 or TRBV6-3 and TRBJ2-1, with D possibly TRBD2 on 6 matching bases. Trimming removed 3 bases from V and 8 bases from J, with 14 bases in between. Per the germline V gene, CDR1 is MNHEY and CDR2 is SVGEGT. The CDR3 consists of 14 residues. The CDR3: CASSYVLGGDEQFF. The CDR3 DNA is TGTGCCAGCAGTTATGTCTTGGGCGGGGATGAGCAGTTCTTC.

This clone appeared once. The chain carries TRBV18 and TRBJ2-1; D unresolved. V was trimmed by 0 bases and J by 4 bases, leaving 19 bases between them. The CDR3 is 18 residues long. From germline, CDR1 is KGHSH and CDR2 LQKENI. The CDR3 protein is CASSPPPGTRASYNEQFF. The CDR3 nucleotides are TGTGCCAGCTCACCACCGCCAGGAACCCGTGCATCGTACAATGAGCAGTTCTTC.

This clone was observed a few times. The chain uses TRBV27 and TRBJ2-7; D possibly corresponds to TRBD2 (6 bases). With 5 bases removed from V and 3 bases from J, the gap between germline ends came to 17 bases. CDR1 and CDR2 from the germline V gene are MNHEY and SMNVEV (reference sequence). The CDR3 is 15 amino acids. The CDR3: CASSPTGLNYYEQYF. In DNA, the CDR3 is TGTGCCAGCAGTCCCACGGGACTTAACTACTACGAGCAGTACTTC.

The chain links TRBV5-4 to TRBJ1-2; D is undetermined. V was shortened by 3 bases and J by 0 bases, with 15 bases between the two germline ends. The CDR3 is made up of 16 amino acids. Germline CDR1 SGHNT, CDR2 YYREEE (reference sequence). CDR3: CASSSHGGTPNYGYTF. The CDR3 DNA is TGTGCCAGCAGCTCGCACGGCGGTACGCCTAACTATGGCTACACCTTC.

The chain has TRBV20-1 and TRBJ1-1, with D hard to call. The CDR3 length is 11 residues. Germline loops: CDR1 DFQATT, CDR2 SNEGSKA (reference sequence). With 3 bases removed from V and 8 bases from J, the gap between germline ends came to 10 bases. The CDR3 here is CSASAAREAFF. The CDR3 nucleotides read TGCAGTGCTAGTGCGGCGCGGGAAGCTTTCTTT.

The chain couples TRBV2 to TRBJ1-5; 7 nucleotides match TRBD1. J lost 3 bases, V lost 6 bases, and 5 bases had no gene match. Germline V gene data show CDR1 as SNHLY and CDR2 as FYNNEI. The CDR3 is 14 residues long. The CDR3 loop reads CASRAGQINQPQHF. The CDR3 coding sequence is TGTGCCAGCAGGGCGGGACAGATCAATCAGCCCCAGCATTTT. Filled out from reference TRBV2 and TRBJ1-5, the complete variable domain reads EPEVTQTPSHQVTQMGQEVILRCVPISNHLYFYWYRQILGQKVEFLVSFYNNEISEKSEIFDDQFSVERPDGSNFTLKIRSTKLEDSAMYFCASRAGQINQPQHFGDGTRLSIL.

This chain connects TRBV6-5 to TRBJ1-2, with 9 bases lining up with TRBD1. The CDR3 is made up of 14 amino acids. Germline V lookup: CDR1 MNHEY, CDR2 SVGAGI. The junction had 3 bases not matched to a gene; V was cut back by 6 bases and J by 1 base. CDR3 region: CASRTGGFNYGYTF. In DNA form, the CDR3 reads TGTGCCAGCAGGACAGGGGGATTTAACTATGGCTACACCTTC.

The V call is TRBV19, the J call TRBJ1-4, with 11 bases identical to TRBD1. Germline trimming cut 7 bases from V and 0 bases from J; bases unmatched to any gene: 10. The CDR3 spans 18 residues. CDR1 is LNHDA and CDR2 is SQIVND in the germline V gene (reference sequence). The chain's CDR3 is CASINRTGGVATNEKLFF. As DNA, the CDR3 is TGTGCCAGTATCAACAGGACAGGGGGCGTTGCAACTAATGAAAAACTGTTTTTT.

J is TRBJ2-3 and V is TRBV27, with 12 bases aligning to TRBD2. Germline CDR1 and CDR2: MNHEY and SMNVEV (reference sequence). This CDR3 comprises 15 residues. Germline trimming cut 7 bases from V and 1 base from J; bases unmatched to any gene: 3. CDR3 sequence (DNA): TGTGCCAGCAATCGACTAGCGGGGGGCACAGATACGCAGTATTTT. Its translation: CASNRLAGGTDTQYF.

This sequence joins TRBV2 and TRBJ2-7, with 7 nucleotides matching TRBD1. Germline V gene sequence: CDR1 SNHLY, CDR2 FYNNEI. The CDR3 is made up of 14 amino acids. V lost 7 bases to trimming and J lost 1 base; unmatched junction nucleotides: 7. CDR3 amino acids: CASTDRAGSYEQYF. The CDR3 DNA reads as TGTGCCAGCACCGACAGGGCCGGGTCCTACGAGCAGTACTTC.

The V gene is TRBV7-6, the J gene TRBJ2-2; 11 bases fit TRBD1. V was pared by 6 bases and J by 4 bases, with 4 bases of the junction left unmatched. The CDR3 totals 15 residues. The germline gives CDR1 SGHVS, CDR2 FNYEAQ. The CDR3 nucleotides read TGTGCCAGCAGTATCGGGACAGGGGGCACCGGGGAGCTGTTTTTT. Translated: CASSIGTGGTGELFF.

V gene TRBV19 combines with J gene TRBJ1-2; a weak D match, TRBD1 (5 bases). The CDR3 covers 14 residues. V was pared by 0 bases and J by 10 bases, with 15 bases between. CDR1 and CDR2 (germline): LNHDA, SQIVND (reference sequence). CDR3 sequence (DNA): TGTGCCAGTAGTATAGATCGGGGGACGCGCCACTACACCTTC. Translated: CASSIDRGTRHYTF.

The CDR3 loop reads CASRGLGRNEQFF. The DNA of the CDR3 is TGTGCCAGCAGAGGACTAGGTCGGAATGAGCAGTTCTTC. The genes are TRBV27 and TRBJ2-1, with 7 bases aligning to TRBD2. Germline CDR1 and CDR2: MNHEY and SMNVEV (reference sequence). The CDR3 is 13 amino acids. V was pared by 6 bases and J by 7 bases, with 6 bases of the junction left unmatched.

The chain carries TRBV4-1 and TRBJ1-2, with D uncertain. Trimming took 0 bases from V and 7 from J, leaving 12 bases between them. The CDR3 loop spans 14 amino acids. Germline V gives CDR1 MGHRA, CDR2 YSYEKL. This CDR3 is CASSQEEGGSGYTF. For the CDR3, the DNA is TGCGCCAGCAGCCAAGAAGAGGGTGGCTCTGGCTACACCTTC.